This note documents a single T cell receptor (beta chain) sequence. Its antigen is currently not known. No base qualities exist here, and no much larger clone lies one base off it. TCRbeta CDR3 regions were amplified from genomic DNA using the immunoSEQ Assay, a bias-controlled multiplex PCR. Per the original workflow: The number of nucleated cells in each sample was estimated by amplification of reference gene primers within the assay. To quantify the absolute abundance of each unique TCRbeta CDR3 rearrangement, sequence reads were collapsed and filtered. For each sample, productive Simpson clonality was calculated as the square root of Simpson's diversity index across productive rearrangements. The source is immuneACCESS, and TCRdb retained only in-frame sequences with V and J called. Part of the clones is not carried over; for the studies checked, unresolved V genes explain less than half of this, and the remainder is unexplained. The V and J calls and clone size come from that table; D and trimming were worked out from the DNA. The sample table shows 250,000 to 300,000 clones, and approximately 90% are seen once. The top ten hold 2.2% of the sample.

These data are taken from a study of blood T cell repertoires in COVID-19 (dated by TCRdb to the early 2020s). Regarding the study in general: Samples covering the acute and convalescent phases of COVID-19 were provided by collaborators in the United States, Italy and Spain. The samples were drawn from two sources: the first 160 participants of the ongoing ImmuneRACE study, and 1,000 to 1,500 subjects contributed by 6 global collaborators. Nearly every sample came with metadata listing a de-identified subject ID, COVID-19 status, age in years and sex. Where available, HLA class I and class II types were obtained from metadata supplied by the sample provider rather than from assay-based typing. Deeply sampled blood TCRbeta repertoires from subjects exposed to, actively infected with, or recovered from COVID-19 were included in the dataset. The material from the prospective study consisted of cDNA or gDNA derived from T cells, B-cell-depleted T cells, or PBMCs. The repertoires were made available in a free public database intended to serve as a resource for research on the immune response to SARS-CoV-2.

At one collaborating source in Seattle, patients were enrolled during active infection and were followed longitudinally through the course of disease. Each collaborating institution followed its own protocols to collect whole blood in K2EDTA tubes. For TCRbeta analysis, collaborators shipped samples as frozen whole blood, isolated PBMCs, or DNA extracted from either of those sample types. Findings and caveats that apply to the study as a whole: How much clinical and demographic metadata was included differed by source and by participant, and the metadata was provided uncurated.

Source material: peripheral blood. This receptor was identified in a woman between 25 and 40 years old with COVID-19, enrolled during active disease.

The DNA sequence is as follows: TGTGCCAGCAGTTACGGAGCCAGGACTAGCGGGAGAATGAATACGCAGTATTTT. It translates as CASSYGARTSGRMNTQYF. In this chain, TRBV6-2 or TRBV6-3 is recombined with TRBJ2-3; TRBD2 agrees with 13 junctional bases. CDR1 and CDR2 were assigned from the germline V gene as MNHEY and SVGEGT. The CDR3 holds 18 amino acids from the cysteine to the phenylalanine. Only CDR3 DNA remains: 54 bases, in frame from the first base. Trimming takes 2 bases off V and 7 bases off J; junction bases not matched to a gene: 12.